The T cell receptor beta chain under discussion was sequenced for a study of CD8 T cells in ankylosing spondylitis. This clonotype was counted once. The antigen remains undetermined. Trimming pared 6 bases from V and 5 bases from J, leaving 12 bases between. The CDR3 covers 13 residues. General study results and limits: The study looked at matched synovial fluid samples from ankylosing spondylitis patients. Disease-linked clones were reported to be significantly enriched there. Past research had described some motif variants in reactive arthritis synovial fluid and blood. Characteristic, it appeared, of ankylosing spondylitis blood was a TCR beta motif of roughly 8 highly homologous variants.

As the method for making TCR beta libraries, quantitative 5'-RACE with molecular barcodes was used. Each CDR3 protein is one row after TCRdb ran MiXCR on the 5' RACE reads. The table has about 250,000 distinct CDR3 sequences, approximately 30% seen once; the top ten hold 4% to 5.5%. The V call is TRBV12-3 or TRBV12-4, the J call TRBJ2-3; TRBD2 is a possible D gene (6 bases). The sequenced material came from blood, either unsorted or a sorted T cell fraction (not recorded which). The receptor comes from a male donor with ankylosing spondylitis or in good health (not recorded which). The CDR3 is CASSRGWVDTQYF. CDR3 coding DNA: TGTGCCAGCAGCCGGGGGTGGGTAGATACGCAGTATTTT.